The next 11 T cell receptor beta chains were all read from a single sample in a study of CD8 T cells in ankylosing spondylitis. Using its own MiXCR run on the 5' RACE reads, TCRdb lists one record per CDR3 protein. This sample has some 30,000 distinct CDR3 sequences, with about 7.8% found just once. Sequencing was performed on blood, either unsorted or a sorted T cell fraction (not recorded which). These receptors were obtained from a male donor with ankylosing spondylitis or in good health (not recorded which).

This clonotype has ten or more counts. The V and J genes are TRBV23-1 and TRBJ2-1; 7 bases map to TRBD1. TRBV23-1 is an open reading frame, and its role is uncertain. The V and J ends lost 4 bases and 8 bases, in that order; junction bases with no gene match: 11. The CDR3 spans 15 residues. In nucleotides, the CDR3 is TGCGCCAGCAGTCGGGGGACAGAGGCCTTCGATGAGCAGTTCTTC. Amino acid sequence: CASSRGTEAFDEQFF.

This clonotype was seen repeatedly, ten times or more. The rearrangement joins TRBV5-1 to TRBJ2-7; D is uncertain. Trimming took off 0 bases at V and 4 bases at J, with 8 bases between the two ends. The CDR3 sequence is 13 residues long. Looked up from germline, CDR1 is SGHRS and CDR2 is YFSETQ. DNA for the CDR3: TGCGCCAGCAGCTTGGTAAAGGATTACGAGCAGTACTTC. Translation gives CASSLVKDYEQYF.

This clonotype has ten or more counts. CDR3 protein: CASSFQSSYNEQFF. The CDR3 region has the DNA TGTGCCAGCAGCTTCCAGAGCTCCTACAATGAGCAGTTCTTC. This sequence joins TRBV7-2 and TRBJ2-1, with D uncertain. CDR3 size: 14 residues. Trimming pared 3 bases from V and 0 bases from J, leaving 6 bases between. From germline, CDR1 is SGHTA and CDR2 FQGNSA.

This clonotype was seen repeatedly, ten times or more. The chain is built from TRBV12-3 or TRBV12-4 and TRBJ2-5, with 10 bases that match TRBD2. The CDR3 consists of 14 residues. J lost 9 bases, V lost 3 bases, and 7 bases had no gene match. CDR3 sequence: CASSFTWTSGPQYF. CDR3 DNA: TGTGCCAGCAGTTTCACCTGGACTAGCGGTCCCCAGTACTTC.

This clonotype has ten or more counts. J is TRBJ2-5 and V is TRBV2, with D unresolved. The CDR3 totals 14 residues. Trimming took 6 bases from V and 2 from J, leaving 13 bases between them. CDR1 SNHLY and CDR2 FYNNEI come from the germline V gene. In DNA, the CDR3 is TGTGCCAGCAGGGACGTGACTGGTCAAGAGACCCAGTACTTC. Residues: CASRDVTGQETQYF.

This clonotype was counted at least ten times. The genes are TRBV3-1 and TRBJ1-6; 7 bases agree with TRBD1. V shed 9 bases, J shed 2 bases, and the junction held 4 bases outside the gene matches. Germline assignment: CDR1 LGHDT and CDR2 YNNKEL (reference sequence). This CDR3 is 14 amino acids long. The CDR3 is CASSRGPYNSPLHF. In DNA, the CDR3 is TGTGCCAGTAGTAGGGGGCCCTATAATTCACCCCTCCACTTT.

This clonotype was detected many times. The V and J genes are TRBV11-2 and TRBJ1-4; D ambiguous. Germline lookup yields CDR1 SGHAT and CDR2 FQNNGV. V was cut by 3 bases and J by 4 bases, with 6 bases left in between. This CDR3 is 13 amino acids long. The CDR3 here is CASSLDYNEKLFF. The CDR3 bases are TGTGCCAGCAGCTTGGACTATAATGAAAAACTGTTTTTT. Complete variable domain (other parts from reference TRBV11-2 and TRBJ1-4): EAGVAQSPRYKIIEKRQSVAFWCNPISGHATLYWYQQILGQGPKLLIQFQNNGVVDDSQLPKDRFSAERLKGVDSTLKIQPAKLEDSAVYLCASSLDYNEKLFFGSGTQLSVL.

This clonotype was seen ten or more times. CDR3 coding DNA: TGTGCCACCAGTGAGAACAGGGGGTACACTGAAGCTTTCTTT. This codes for CATSENRGYTEAFF. The chain uses TRBV24-1 and TRBJ1-1; 8 nucleotides match TRBD1. V trimming: 4 bases; J trimming: 3 bases; junction bases outside the gene matches: 3. The CDR3 is 14 amino acids. Germline V gene sequence: CDR1 KGHDR, CDR2 SFDVKD.

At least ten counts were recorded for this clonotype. Written as DNA, the CDR3 is TGCGCCAGCAGCTTGGAACCCGCAAACACTGAAGCTTTCTTT. This codes for CASSLEPANTEAFF. V is TRBV5-1 and J is TRBJ1-1; D ambiguous. There are 14 residues in the CDR3. Per germline, CDR1 SGHRS and CDR2 YFSETQ. V lost 0 bases and J 2 bases, leaving 8 bases between the germline ends.

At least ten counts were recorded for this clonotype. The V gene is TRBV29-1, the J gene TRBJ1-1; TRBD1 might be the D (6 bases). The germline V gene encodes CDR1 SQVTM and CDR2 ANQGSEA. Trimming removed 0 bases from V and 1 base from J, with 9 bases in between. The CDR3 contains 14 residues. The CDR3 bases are TGCAGCGTTGAAGATTGGACAGAGAACACTGAAGCTTTCTTT. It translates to CSVEDWTENTEAFF.

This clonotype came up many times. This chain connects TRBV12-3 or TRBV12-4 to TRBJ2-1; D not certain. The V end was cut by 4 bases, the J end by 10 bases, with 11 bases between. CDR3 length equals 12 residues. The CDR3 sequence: CASSSTAIEQFF. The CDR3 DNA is TGTGCCAGCAGTTCAACAGCGATCGAGCAGTTCTTC.